A selection of T cell receptor beta chains follows, all from one sample in a study of T cell changes during pregnancy in multiple sclerosis. Data came from immunoSEQ multiplex PCR; TCRdb stores just in-frame clones and leaves some out. The sample carries 73,000 or so clones, about 90% recorded once. The sequences come from peripheral blood, collected in the second trimester of pregnancy. The receptors originated from a female donor with multiple sclerosis, enrolled in a pregnancy study. The CDR3 runs from the conserved cysteine through the conserved F or W. Fields, in order: J gene, clone size, V gene, CDR3 protein. Clone size is given for some rows only: seen once, a few or many times, or a class if the clone is expanded.

TRBJ1-1 | once | TRBV9 | CASGGVNTEAFF
TRBJ2-7 | - | TRBV13 | CASSLGDSDLTSLLYF
TRBJ1-2 | few | TRBV5-6 | CASSLGTVYGYTF
TRBJ1-5 | - | TRBV18 | CASSPFSRQSNQPQHF
TRBJ2-5 | few | TRBV7-2 | CASSGTSGGETQYF
TRBJ1-2 | - | TRBV7-6 | CASSLLGQGALGYTF
TRBJ2-7 | - | TRBV7-9 | CASSGRDSPYEQYF
TRBJ2-2 | - | TRBV4-1 | CASRPTSGRNTGELFF
TRBJ1-1 | once | TRBV10-3 | CAIGQGTNTEAFF
TRBJ2-3 | once | TRBV19 | CASTTSPADTQYF
TRBJ1-2 | - | TRBV30 | CAWRPGYPYGYTF
TRBJ2-1 | - | TRBV7-7 | CASSLGQGSSYNEQFF
TRBJ2-3 | - | TRBV7-9 | CASSGEGIVGTDTQYF
TRBJ1-3 | - | TRBV9 | CASSAEGTGLGNTIYF
TRBJ2-1 | - | TRBV5-6 | CASRQDRNNEQFF
TRBJ2-7 | once | TRBV5-4 | CASSPPRGNTLYEQYF
TRBJ1-2 | - | TRBV9 | CASSVDAREKWGYGYTF
TRBJ1-2 | - | TRBV30 | CAWSDQGRFYGYTF
TRBJ2-2 | - | TRBV4-2 | CASRLTGTSNTGELFF
TRBJ2-7 | once | TRBV19 | CASSIRGRQGGVSYEQYF
TRBJ1-3 | once | TRBV7-2 | CASSPGRAGNTIYF
TRBJ1-2 | - | TRBV21-1 | CASSKDPGANYGYTF
TRBJ1-3 | - | TRBV27 | CASSLFEGQGLSGNTIYF
TRBJ2-7 | - | TRBV27 | CVSSSGLAEQYF
TRBJ1-2 | - | TRBV27 | CASSPFRQGKDYGYTF
TRBJ2-3 | - | TRBV5-1 | CASSLGLQSTDTQYF